The T cell receptor (beta chain) described here comes from a study of CD8 T cells in ankylosing spondylitis (dated by TCRdb to 2017 to 2019). Describing the broader study: To find TCR variants linked to disease, the study profiled T cell receptor beta repertoires in ankylosing spondylitis patients and healthy donors. The whole study cohort included over a hundred healthy donors and under 30 ankylosing spondylitis patients. Samples of peripheral blood were taken, and for ankylosing spondylitis patients, synovial fluid was collected as well.

Note on this clonotype: Its antigen is currently not known. Base qualities were left out, and no much larger clone turns up one base away.

The full study reports these points: The disease-linked clones were reported as significantly enriched in matched synovial fluid samples from ankylosing spondylitis patients. The disease-linked clones showed a CD8+ phenotype and occurred at relatively low frequencies in peripheral blood. Blood from ankylosing spondylitis patients appeared to be characterized by a TCR beta motif composed of eight highly homologous amino acid variants. Some motif variants had previously been reported in the synovial fluid and blood of reactive arthritis patients, which suggests shared mechanisms of disease initiation.

Sequencing took place on an Illumina HiSeq 2500. TCR beta libraries were prepared by quantitative 5'-RACE with molecular barcodes. From the authors' description of their analysis: A new computational method, built on a probabilistic model of VDJ rearrangement, was used to identify disease-linked TCR variants. TCRdb reanalyzed the raw reads on its own, using fastp at Q25 for trimming and MiXCR for clone calling, and kept in-frame beta chains. Here each entry gathers all rows of one CDR3 protein and keeps the most common genes and DNA. TCRdb, not the original authors, processed these V and J calls. Recorded for this sample are about 390,000 distinct CDR3 sequences; around 22% of them occurred a single time. The ten biggest clones cover roughly a sixth of the sample. Trimming accounts for 4 bases at V and 3 bases at J, while the number of junction bases matched to no gene is 9. From cysteine to phenylalanine, the CDR3 is 16 amino acids long. CDR3 DNA only is kept here, 48 bases in frame from base 1. The germline V gene (reference sequence) gives CDR1 as LGHDT and CDR2 as YNNKEL.

Sequenced input: blood, either unsorted or a sorted T cell fraction (not recorded which). Recombination joined TRBV3-1 with TRBJ2-3, with 8 bases aligning to TRBD2. This sequence originates from a male donor with ankylosing spondylitis. The CDR3 region: CASSRSAGGGTDTQYF. DNA sequence: TGTGCCAGCAGCCGGTCGGCGGGAGGTGGGACAGATACGCAGTATTTT.